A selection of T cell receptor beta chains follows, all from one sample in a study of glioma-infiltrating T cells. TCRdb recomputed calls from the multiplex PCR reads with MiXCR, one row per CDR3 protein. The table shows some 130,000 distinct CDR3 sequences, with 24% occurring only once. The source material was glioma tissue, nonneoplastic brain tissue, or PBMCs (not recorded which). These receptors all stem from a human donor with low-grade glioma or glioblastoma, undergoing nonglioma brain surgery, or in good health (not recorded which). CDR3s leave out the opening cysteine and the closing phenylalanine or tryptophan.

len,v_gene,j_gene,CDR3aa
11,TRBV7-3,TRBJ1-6,ASSLTRNSPLH
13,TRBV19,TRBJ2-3,ASHESGGAGDTQY
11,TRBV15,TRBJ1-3,ATTDRAGNTIY
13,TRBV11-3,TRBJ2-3,ASSPLAGVVDTQY
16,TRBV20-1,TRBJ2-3,SAPIWLAGPENTDTQY
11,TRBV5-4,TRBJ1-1,ASSLPENTEAF
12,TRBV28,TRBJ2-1,ASSTLTGYNEQF
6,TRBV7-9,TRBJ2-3,ASNTQY
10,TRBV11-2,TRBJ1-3,ASSFAGNTIY
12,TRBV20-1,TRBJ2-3,SAKWTSGTDTQY
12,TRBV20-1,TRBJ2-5,SARFGGTQETQY
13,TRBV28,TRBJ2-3,ASSLWDILSDTQY
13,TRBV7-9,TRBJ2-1,ASSPPGGGYNEQF
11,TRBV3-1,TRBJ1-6,ASSNRGRSPLH
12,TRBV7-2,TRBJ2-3,ASSLRTSTDTQY
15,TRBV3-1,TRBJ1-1,ASSQVVVLTVYTEAF
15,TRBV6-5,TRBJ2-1,ATSDPTPGQGYSEQF
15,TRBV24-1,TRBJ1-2,ATSGPPTGNQNYGYT
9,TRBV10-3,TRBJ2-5,AIKGEETQY
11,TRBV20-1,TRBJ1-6,SATHKWDSPLH
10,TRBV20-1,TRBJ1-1,SATGSKAEAF
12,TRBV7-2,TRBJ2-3,ASSSSVAADTQY
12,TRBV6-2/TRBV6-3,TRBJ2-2,ASISMGNTGELF
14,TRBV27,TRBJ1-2,ASSLEPQGQIYGYT
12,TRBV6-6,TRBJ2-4,ASSYGTGRNIQY
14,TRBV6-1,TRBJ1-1,ASSETFYTGVNEAF
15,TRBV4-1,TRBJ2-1,ASSPSGGAGTYNEQF
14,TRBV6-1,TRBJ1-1,ASSSLLGQLNTEAF
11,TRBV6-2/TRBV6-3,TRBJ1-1,ASSRIMNTEIF
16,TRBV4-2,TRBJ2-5,ASSQDPFLSGGRETQY
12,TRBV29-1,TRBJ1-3,SVSGWISGNTIY